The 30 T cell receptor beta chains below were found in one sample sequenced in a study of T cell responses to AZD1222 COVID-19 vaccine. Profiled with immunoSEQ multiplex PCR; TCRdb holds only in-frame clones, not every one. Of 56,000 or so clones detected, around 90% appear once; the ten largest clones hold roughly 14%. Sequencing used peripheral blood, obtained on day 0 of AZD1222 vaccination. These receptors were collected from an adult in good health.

DNA of the CDR3: TGTGCCACCAGCAGAGTGGGGGGAGGGCAGCCCCAGCATTTT. This gives the protein CATSRVGGGQPQHF. The chain recombines TRBV15 with TRBJ1-5, with D possibly being TRBD1 (5 bases). The CDR3 contains 14 residues. V lost 1 base and J lost 7, with 11 bases in between. Germline V gives CDR1 LNHNV, CDR2 YYDKDF (reference sequence).

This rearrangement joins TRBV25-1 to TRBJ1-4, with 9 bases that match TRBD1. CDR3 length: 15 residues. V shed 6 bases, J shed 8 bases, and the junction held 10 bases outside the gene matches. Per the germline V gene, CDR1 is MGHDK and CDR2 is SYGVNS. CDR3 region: CASSIGTGWFEKLFF. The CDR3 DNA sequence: TGTGCCAGCAGCATCGGGACAGGGTGGTTCGAAAAACTGTTTTTT.

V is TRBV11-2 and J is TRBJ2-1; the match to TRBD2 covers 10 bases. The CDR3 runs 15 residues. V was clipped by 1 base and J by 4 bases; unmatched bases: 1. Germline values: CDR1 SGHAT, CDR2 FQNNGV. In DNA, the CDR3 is TGTGCCAGCAGCTTAGGAGCGGGAGGGTACAATGAGCAGTTCTTC. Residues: CASSLGAGGYNEQFF.

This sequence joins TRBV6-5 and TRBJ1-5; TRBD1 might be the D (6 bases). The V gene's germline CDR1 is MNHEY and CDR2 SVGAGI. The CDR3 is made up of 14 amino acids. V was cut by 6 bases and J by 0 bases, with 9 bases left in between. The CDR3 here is CASSKTGSNQPQHF. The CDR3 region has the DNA TGTGCCAGCAGCAAGACAGGTAGCAATCAGCCCCAGCATTTT.

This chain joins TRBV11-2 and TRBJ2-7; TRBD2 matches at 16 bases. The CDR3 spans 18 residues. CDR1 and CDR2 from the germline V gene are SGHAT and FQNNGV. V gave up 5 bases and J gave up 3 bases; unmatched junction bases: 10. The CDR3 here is CASSTPTGTSGGGYEQYF. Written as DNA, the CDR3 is TGTGCCAGCAGCACCCCGACCGGGACTAGCGGGGGGGGCTACGAGCAGTACTTC.

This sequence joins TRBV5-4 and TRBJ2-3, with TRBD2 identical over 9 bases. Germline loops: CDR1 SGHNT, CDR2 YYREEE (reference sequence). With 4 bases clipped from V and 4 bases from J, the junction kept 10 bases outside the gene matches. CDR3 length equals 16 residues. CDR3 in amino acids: CASSLPGGRVSDTQYF. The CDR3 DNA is TGTGCCAGCAGCCTCCCCGGCGGGAGGGTGTCAGATACGCAGTATTTT.

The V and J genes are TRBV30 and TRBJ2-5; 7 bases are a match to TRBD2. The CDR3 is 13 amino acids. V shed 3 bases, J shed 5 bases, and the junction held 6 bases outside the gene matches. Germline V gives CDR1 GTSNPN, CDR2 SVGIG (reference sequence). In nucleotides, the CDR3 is TGTGCCTGGAGCCCCGGGGGGACGGAGACCCAGTACTTC. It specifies CAWSPGGTETQYF.

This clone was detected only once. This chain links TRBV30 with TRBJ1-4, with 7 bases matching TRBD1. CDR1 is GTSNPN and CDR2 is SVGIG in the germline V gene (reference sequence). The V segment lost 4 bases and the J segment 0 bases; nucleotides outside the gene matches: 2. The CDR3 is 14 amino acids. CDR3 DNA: TGTGCCTGGACGCAGGGGGCAACTAATGAAAAACTGTTTTTT. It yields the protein CAWTQGATNEKLFF.

For the CDR3, the DNA is TGTGCCAGCAGCTCGGGATTGAGCGGGATCGGCAATGAGCAGTTCTTC. Translated: CASSSGLSGIGNEQFF. The chain couples TRBV5-4 to TRBJ2-1; TRBD2 matches 7 bases. The CDR3 runs 16 residues. Looked up from germline, CDR1 is SGHNT and CDR2 is YYREEE (reference sequence). The J segment lost 6 bases and the V segment lost 3 bases, leaving 12 bases of the junction unmatched.

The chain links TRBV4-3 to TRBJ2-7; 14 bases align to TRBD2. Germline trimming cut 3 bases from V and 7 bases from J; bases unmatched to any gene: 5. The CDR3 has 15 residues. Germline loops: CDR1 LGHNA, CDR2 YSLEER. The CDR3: CASSQGLAGAKEQYF. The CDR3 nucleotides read TGCGCCAGCAGCCAGGGACTAGCGGGAGCTAAAGAGCAGTACTTC.

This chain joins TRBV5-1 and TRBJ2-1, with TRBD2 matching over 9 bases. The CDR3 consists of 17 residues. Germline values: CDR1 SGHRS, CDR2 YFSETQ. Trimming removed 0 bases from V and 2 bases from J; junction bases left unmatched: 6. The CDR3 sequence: CASSLAAAGGTYNEQFF. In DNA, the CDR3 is TGCGCCAGCAGCTTGGCCGCGGCGGGAGGGACCTACAATGAGCAGTTCTTC.

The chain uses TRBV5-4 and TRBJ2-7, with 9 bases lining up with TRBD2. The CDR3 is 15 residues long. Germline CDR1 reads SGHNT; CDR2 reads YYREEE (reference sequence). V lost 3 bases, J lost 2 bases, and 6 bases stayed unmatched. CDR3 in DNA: TGTGCCAGCAGCTACCTGACTAGCGGTGCCTACGAGCAGTACTTC. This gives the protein CASSYLTSGAYEQYF. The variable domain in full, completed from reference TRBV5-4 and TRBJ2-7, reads ETGVTQSPTHLIKTRGQQVTLRCSSQSGHNTVSWYQQALGQGPQFIFQYYREEENGRGNFPPRFSGLQFPNYSSELNVNALELDDSALYLCASSYLTSGAYEQYFGPGTRLTVT.

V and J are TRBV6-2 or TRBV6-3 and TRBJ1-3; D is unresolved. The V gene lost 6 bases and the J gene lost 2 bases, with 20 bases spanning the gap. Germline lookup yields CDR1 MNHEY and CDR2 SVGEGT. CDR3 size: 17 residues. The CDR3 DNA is TGTGCCAGCAGCGAATTTTTCAGGAGGGCGGCTGGAAACACCATATATTTT. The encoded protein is CASSEFFRRAAGNTIYF.

DNA for the CDR3: TGTGCCATCGGACAGGGTGCGGGCAATGAGCAGTTCTTC. Residues: CAIGQGAGNEQFF. This rearrangement joins TRBV10-3 to TRBJ2-1, with 8 bases aligning to TRBD1. The CDR3 is 13 residues long. Looked up from germline, CDR1 is ENHRY and CDR2 is SYGVKD. Unmatched junction bases numbered 6, after V lost 8 bases and J lost 6 bases.

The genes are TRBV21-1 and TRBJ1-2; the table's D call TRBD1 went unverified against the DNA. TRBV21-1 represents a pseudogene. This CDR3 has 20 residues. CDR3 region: CASSNNPCGRGLHKGDGYTF. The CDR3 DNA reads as TGTGCCAGCAGCAATAATCCCTGCGGCAGGGGGCTTCATAAAGGGGATGGCTACACCTTC.

The CDR3 nucleotides read TGTGCCAGCAGCTTGCCGCAGGGGGCGGGAGATACGCAGTATTTT. Its protein product is CASSLPQGAGDTQYF. The chain uses TRBV5-6 and TRBJ2-3; 8 positions agree with TRBD1. The germline gives CDR1 SGHDT, CDR2 YYEEEE. The CDR3 loop spans 15 amino acids. Trimming took 1 base from V and 5 from J; bases not matched to a gene: 6.

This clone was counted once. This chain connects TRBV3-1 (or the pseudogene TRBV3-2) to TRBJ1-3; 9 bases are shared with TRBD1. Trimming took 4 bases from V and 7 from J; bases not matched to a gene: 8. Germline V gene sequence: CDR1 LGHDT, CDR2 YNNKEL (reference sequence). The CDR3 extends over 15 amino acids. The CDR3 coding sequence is TGTGCCAGCAGCCCGGACAGGGGCCTTGGGAACACCATATATTTT. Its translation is CASSPDRGLGNTIYF.

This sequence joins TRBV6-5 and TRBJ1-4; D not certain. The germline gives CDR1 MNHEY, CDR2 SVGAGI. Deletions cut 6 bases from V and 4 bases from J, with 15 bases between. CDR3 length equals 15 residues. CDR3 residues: CASSRGRGFNEKLFF. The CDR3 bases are TGTGCCAGCAGCCGTGGACGGGGATTTAATGAAAAACTGTTTTTT.

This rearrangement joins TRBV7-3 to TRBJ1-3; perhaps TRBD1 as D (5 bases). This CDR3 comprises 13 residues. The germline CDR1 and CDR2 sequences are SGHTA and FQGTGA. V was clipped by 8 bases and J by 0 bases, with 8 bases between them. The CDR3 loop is CASGHSSGNTIYF. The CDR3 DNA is TGTGCCAGCGGACACAGCTCTGGAAACACCATATATTTT.

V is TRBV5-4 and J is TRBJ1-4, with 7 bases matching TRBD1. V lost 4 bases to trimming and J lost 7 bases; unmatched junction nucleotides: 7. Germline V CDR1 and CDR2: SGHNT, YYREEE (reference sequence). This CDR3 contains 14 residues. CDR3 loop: CASSPGQEVEKLFF. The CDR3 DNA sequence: TGTGCCAGCAGCCCCGGACAGGAAGTTGAAAAACTGTTTTTT.

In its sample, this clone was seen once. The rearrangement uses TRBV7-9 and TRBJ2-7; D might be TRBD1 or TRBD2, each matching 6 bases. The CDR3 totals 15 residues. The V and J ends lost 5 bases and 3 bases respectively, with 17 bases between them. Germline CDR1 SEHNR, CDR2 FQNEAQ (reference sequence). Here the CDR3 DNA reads TGTGCCAGCAGCCAAGGAGGGGGATACGTCTACGAGCAGTACTTC. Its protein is CASSQGGGYVYEQYF.

CDR3 sequence: CASSQDTQRTGGIDEQYF. The CDR3 nucleotides are TGCGCCAGCAGCCAGGACACCCAAAGGACAGGGGGTATCGACGAGCAGTACTTC. The chain recombines TRBV4-1 with TRBJ2-7; 10 bases are a match to TRBD1. Trimming took 3 bases from V and 5 from J; bases not matched to a gene: 16. This CDR3 is 18 amino acids long. The germline V gene encodes CDR1 MGHRA and CDR2 YSYEKL.

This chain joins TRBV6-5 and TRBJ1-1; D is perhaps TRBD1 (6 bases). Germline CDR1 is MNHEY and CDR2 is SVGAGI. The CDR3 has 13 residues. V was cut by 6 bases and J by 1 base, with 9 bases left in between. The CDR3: CASRRTANTEAFF. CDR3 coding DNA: TGTGCCAGCAGGAGGACAGCGAACACTGAAGCTTTCTTT.

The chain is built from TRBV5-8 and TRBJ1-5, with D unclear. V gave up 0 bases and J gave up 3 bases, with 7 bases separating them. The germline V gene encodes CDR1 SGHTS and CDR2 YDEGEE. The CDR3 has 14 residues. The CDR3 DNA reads TGTGCCAGCAGCTTGGACAGAGACAATCAGCCCCAGCATTTT. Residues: CASSLDRDNQPQHF.

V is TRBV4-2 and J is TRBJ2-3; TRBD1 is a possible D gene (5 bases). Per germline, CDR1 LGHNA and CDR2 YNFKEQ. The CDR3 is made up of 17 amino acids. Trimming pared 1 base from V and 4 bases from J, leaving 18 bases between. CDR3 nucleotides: TGTGCCAGCAGCCAAGGCACAGGAGCAGGGTCCCCAGATACGCAGTATTTT. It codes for CASSQGTGAGSPDTQYF.

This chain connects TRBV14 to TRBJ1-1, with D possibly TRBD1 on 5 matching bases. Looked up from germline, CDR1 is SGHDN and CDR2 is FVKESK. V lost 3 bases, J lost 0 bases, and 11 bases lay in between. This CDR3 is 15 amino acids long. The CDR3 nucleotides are TGTGCCAGCAGCCAGTGGGGCCTCATGAACACTGAAGCTTTCTTT. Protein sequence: CASSQWGLMNTEAFF.

The DNA for the CDR3 is TGTGCCACCAGTGATTCGACGCCTAATGAAAAACTGTTTTTT. Translating gives CATSDSTPNEKLFF. The chain combines TRBV24-1 with TRBJ1-4; D uncertain. In germline, CDR1 is KGHDR, CDR2 SFDVKD. The CDR3 totals 14 residues. The ends were cut back, 2 bases at V and 3 bases at J, with 6 bases in the middle.

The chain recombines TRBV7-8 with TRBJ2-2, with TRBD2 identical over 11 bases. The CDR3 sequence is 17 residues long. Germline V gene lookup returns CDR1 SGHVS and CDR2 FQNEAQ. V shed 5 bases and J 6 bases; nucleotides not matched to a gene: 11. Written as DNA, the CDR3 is TGTGCCAGCAGCCCCCAACTAGCGGGAGAGGTCGCCGGGGAGCTGTTTTTT. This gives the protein CASSPQLAGEVAGELFF.

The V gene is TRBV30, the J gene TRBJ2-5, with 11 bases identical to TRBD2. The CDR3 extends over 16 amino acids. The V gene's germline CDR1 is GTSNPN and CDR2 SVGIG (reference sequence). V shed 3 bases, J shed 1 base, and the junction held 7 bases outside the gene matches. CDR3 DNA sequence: TGTGCCTGGAGCCCCGGACTAGCGGGTGTCCAAGAGACCCAGTACTTC. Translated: CAWSPGLAGVQETQYF.

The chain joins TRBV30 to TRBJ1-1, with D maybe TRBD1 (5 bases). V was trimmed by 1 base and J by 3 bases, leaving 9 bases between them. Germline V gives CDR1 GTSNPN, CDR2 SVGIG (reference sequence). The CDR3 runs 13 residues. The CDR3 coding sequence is TGTGCCTGGAGTGGCCGGGACTACACTGAAGCTTTCTTT. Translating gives CAWSGRDYTEAFF. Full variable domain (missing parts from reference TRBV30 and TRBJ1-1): SQTIHQWPATLVQPVGSPLSLECTVEGTSNPNLYWYRQAAGRGLQLLFYSVGIGQISSEVPQNLSASRPQDRQFILSSKKLLLSDSGFYLCAWSGRDYTEAFFGQGTRLTVV.